The 10 T cell receptor beta chains below were found in one sample sequenced in a study of monozygotic twins with inflammatory bowel disease. From its re-call of the 5' RACE reads, TCRdb lists each CDR3 protein once, without DNA. The sample holds 200,000 to 250,000 distinct CDR3 sequences. Material: blood. The source of these receptors is a human donor with ulcerative colitis or Crohn's disease, or a healthy co-twin of an affected twin (not recorded which).

The rearrangement joins TRBV18 to TRBJ2-3; the TCRdb D gene call, TRBD2, has no DNA to confirm it. This CDR3 region has 18 residues. Looked up from germline, CDR1 is KGHSH and CDR2 is LQKENI. CDR3 in amino acids: CASSPGKGRSGGTDTQYF.

The rearrangement links TRBV20-1 to TRBJ1-1; TCRdb selects TRBD1, and the lack of DNA leaves this call unchecked. Per germline, CDR1 DFQATT and CDR2 SNEGSKA (reference sequence). The CDR3 contains 14 residues. The CDR3 sequence: CSGGQGALGTEAFF.

The chain combines TRBV6-6 with TRBJ1-1; TCRdb outputs TRBD1, but without DNA this stays unchecked. The CDR3 covers 14 residues. Per germline, CDR1 MNHNY and CDR2 SVGAGI (reference sequence). The CDR3 sequence is CASRPSTGNTEAFF.

V usage is TRBV7-2 and J usage is TRBJ1-4. Per germline, CDR1 SGHTA and CDR2 FQGNSA. There are 15 residues in the CDR3. This CDR3 reads CASSLTGPTNEKLFF.

The rearrangement uses TRBV28 and TRBJ2-1; checking the TCRdb D call of TRBD2 is not possible without DNA. Germline values: CDR1 MDHEN, CDR2 SYDVKM. CDR3 length: 19 residues. CDR3 loop: CASSFGSGLAVSSYNEQFF.

The chain is built from TRBV6-1 and TRBJ1-2. The CDR3 length is 13 residues. The germline V gene has CDR1 MNHNS and CDR2 SASEGT. This CDR3 is CASGLYSNYGYTF.

CDR3 sequence: CASSESNSALVEQFF. The genes are TRBV6-1 and TRBJ2-1; TCRdb calls TRBD2, which cannot be checked without DNA. This CDR3 is 15 amino acids long. In germline, CDR1 is MNHNS, CDR2 SASEGT.

V and J are TRBV19 and TRBJ1-5; the TCRdb D gene call, TRBD1, has no DNA to confirm it. Germline V gene lookup returns CDR1 LNHDA and CDR2 SQIVND (reference sequence). This CDR3 is built from 13 residues. CDR3 residues: CASSMKGPGPQHF.

The gene calls are TRBV28 and TRBJ1-5; TCRdb's assignment of TRBD1 cannot be checked, as there is no DNA. CDR3 size: 15 residues. Germline CDR1 MDHEN, CDR2 SYDVKM. The CDR3 region is CASSLDRGQNQPQHF.

J is TRBJ2-5 and V is TRBV20-1; TCRdb designates TRBD2, a call that cannot be tested without DNA. The CDR3 length is 17 residues. Germline CDR1 DFQATT, CDR2 SNEGSKA (reference sequence). The CDR3 loop reads CSAPVRERETNQETQYF.